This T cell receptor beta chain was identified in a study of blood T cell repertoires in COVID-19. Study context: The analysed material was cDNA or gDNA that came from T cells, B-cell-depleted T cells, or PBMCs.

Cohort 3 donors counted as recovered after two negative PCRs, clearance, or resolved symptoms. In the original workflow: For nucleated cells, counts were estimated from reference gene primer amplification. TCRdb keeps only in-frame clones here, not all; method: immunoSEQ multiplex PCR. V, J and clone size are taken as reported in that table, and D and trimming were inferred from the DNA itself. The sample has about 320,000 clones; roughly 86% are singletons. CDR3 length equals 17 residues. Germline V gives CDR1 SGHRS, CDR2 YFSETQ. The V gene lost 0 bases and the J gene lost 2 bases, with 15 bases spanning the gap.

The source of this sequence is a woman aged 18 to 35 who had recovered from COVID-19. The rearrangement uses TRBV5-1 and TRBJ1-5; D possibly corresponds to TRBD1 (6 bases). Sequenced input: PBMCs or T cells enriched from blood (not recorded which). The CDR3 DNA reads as TGCGCCAGCAGCTTGGCCCCCAGGGGATCCGGCAATCAGCCCCAGCATTTT. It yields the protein CASSLAPRGSGNQPQHF.